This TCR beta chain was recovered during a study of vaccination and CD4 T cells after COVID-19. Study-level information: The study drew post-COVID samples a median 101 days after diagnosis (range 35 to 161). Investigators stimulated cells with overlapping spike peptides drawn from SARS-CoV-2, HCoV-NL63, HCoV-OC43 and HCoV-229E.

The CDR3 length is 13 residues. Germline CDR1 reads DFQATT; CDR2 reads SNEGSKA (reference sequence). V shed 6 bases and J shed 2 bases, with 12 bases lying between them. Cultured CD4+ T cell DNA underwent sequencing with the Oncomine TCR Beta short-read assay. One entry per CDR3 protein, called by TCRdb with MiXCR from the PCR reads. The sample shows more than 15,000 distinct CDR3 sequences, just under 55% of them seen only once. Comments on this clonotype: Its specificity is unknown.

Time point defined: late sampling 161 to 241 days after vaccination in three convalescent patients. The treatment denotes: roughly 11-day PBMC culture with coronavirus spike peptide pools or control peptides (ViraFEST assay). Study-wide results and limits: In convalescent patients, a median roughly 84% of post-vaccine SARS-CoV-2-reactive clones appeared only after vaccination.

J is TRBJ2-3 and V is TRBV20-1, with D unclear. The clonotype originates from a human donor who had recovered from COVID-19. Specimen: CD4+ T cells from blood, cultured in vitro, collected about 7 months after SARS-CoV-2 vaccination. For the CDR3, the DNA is TGCAGTGCGCTAAGTTTACCCACAGATACGCAGTATTTT. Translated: CSALSLPTDTQYF.